This T cell receptor (beta chain) was captured by sequencing in a study of patients and donors after allogeneic stem cell transplantation. Germline CDR1 and CDR2: MNHEY and SMNVEV (reference sequence). The CDR3 contains 14 residues. Trimming stripped 3 bases from V and 1 base from J, with 7 bases between. This clonotype was recorded at least ten times. MiXCR was run by TCRdb on the RT-PCR reads, yielding one entry per CDR3 protein. This table holds roughly 960,000 distinct CDR3 sequences, roughly 17% found once. The sequencing sample was made of blood, either unsorted or a sorted T cell fraction (not recorded which). The rearrangement links TRBV27 to TRBJ1-5; maybe TRBD1 (5 bases). The clonotype was recovered from a human donor who was either an allogeneic HSCT recipient or a stem cell or donor lymphocyte infusion donor (not recorded which). It is not recorded whose cells these are; they may come from a transplant donor. The CDR3 DNA reads TGTGCCAGCAGTTTCAGGGAGAGCAATCAGCCCCAGCATTTT. Translating it yields CASSFRESNQPQHF.